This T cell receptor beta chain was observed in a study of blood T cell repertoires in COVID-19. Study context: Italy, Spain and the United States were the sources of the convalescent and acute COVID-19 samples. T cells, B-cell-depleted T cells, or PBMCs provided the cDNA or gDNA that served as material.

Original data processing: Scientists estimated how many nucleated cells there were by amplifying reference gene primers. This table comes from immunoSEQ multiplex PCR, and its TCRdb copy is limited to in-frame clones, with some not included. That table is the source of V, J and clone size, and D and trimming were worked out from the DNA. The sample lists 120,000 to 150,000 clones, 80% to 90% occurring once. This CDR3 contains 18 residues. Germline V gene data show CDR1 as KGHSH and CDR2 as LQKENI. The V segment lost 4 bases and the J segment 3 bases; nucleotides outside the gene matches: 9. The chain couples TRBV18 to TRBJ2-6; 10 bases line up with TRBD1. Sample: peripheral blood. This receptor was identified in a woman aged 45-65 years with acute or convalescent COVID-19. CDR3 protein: CASSLRDRGLLGANVLTF. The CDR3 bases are TGTGCCAGCTCACTCCGGGACAGGGGTCTGCTTGGGGCCAACGTCCTGACTTTC.